This T cell receptor (beta chain) was obtained from a study of shared clonotypes between healthy human individuals. Findings and caveats of the study: The naive CD4 repertoires of a handful of donors were compared, and roughly 5% of clonotypes were shared.

Terminally differentiated effector memory CD45RA+ cells were excluded by CCR7 positive selection of CD45RO-negative cells. Some clones are missing from TCRdb's copy, which holds only in-frame ones; the method was immunoSEQ multiplex PCR. The sample records some 1,900,000 clones, about 95% being singletons. On this clone: Antigen unknown. The sample has other DNA sequences that encode this CDR3 too.

The CDR3 covers 13 residues. Trimming left V 5 bases short and J 1 base short, with 9 bases between. The germline V gene encodes CDR1 LNHDA and CDR2 SQIVND (reference sequence). The clonotype was recovered from a man aged 18 to 29 in good health. The V call is TRBV19, the J call TRBJ2-7; D is uncertain. The specimen was naive CD8+ T cells sorted from blood. The DNA for the CDR3 is TGTGCCAGTAGTTATGGCGGATCCTACGAGCAGTACTTC. Translation gives CASSYGGSYEQYF.